The clone carrying this T cell receptor beta chain was observed once. Its specificity is unknown. Once RNA had been extracted, it was reverse transcribed into cDNA to act as the sequencing template. Method: immunoSEQ multiplex PCR; TCRdb's copy keeps in-frame clones and lacks some. The profile shows some 190,000 clones, around 66% of them singletons. Documented treatment: oral pan-JAK inhibitor, 5-10 mg twice daily. Sorted out of PBMCs were CD4+ T cells and CD8+ T cells. The data originate from a study of CD8+ T cells in alopecia areata. The wider study: Percent of scalp involved defined treated patients' severity scores. Regarding the study as a whole: Scalp samples also yield sequences of resident alphabeta T cells from normal skin. Scalp lesions, especially in alopecia totalis/universalis, had higher clonality than normal scalp.

The TCR originated in a human donor with alopecia areata. Here the sequenced sample was CD4+ T cells sorted from blood, taken at week 44, from a patient treated with tofacitinib.

The CDR3 DNA reads as TGTGCCTGGAGTGCAGAGAGCGAGCAGTACTTC. It specifies CAWSAESEQYF. J is TRBJ2-7 and V is TRBV30, with D hard to call. Germline loops: CDR1 GTSNPN, CDR2 SVGIG (reference sequence). CDR3 length equals 11 residues. V dropped 1 base and J dropped 6 bases, with 7 bases sitting between them. Supplemented by reference TRBV30 and TRBJ2-7, the full variable domain reads SQTIHQWPATLVQPVGSPLSLECTVEGTSNPNLYWYRQAAGRGLQLLFYSVGIGQISSEVPQNLSASRPQDRQFILSSKKLLLSDSGFYLCAWSAESEQYFGPGTRLTVT.